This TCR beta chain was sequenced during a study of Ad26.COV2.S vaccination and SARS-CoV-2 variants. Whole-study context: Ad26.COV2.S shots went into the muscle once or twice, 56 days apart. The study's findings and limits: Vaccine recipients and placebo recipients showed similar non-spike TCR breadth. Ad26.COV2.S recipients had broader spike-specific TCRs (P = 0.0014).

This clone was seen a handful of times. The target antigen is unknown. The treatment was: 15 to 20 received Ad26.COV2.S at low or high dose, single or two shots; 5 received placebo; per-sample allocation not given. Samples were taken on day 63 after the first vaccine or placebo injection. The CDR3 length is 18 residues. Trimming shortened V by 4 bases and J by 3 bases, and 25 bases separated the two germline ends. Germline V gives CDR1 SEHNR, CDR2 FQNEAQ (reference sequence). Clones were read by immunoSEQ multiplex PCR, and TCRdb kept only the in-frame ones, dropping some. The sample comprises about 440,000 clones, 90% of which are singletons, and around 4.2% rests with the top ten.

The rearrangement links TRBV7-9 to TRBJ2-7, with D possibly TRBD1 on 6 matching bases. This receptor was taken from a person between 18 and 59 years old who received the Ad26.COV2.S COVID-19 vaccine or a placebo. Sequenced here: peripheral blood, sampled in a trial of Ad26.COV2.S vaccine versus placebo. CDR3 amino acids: CASSSLDRIALHLYEQYF. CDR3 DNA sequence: TGTGCCAGCAGCTCCCTGGACAGAATCGCCCTTCACCTCTACGAGCAGTACTTC.